Listed below are T cell receptor beta chains from one sample, sequenced in a study of vaccination effects on CD4 cells after COVID-19. The table came from immunoSEQ multiplex PCR; TCRdb's copy has only in-frame clones and leaves some out. The repertoire consists of some 20,000 clones, with approximately 70% occurring once and the leading ten covering roughly a sixth. Their specific antigens are unknown. Sequenced material: CD4+ T cells from PBMCs cultured with HCoV-229E spike peptides, taken before COVID-19 vaccination. The receptors derive from a human donor who received a COVID-19 vaccine. Both conserved end residues are part of each CDR3. Fields, in order: D gene, clone size, J gene, V gene, CDR3 protein, CDR3 DNA. The D gene is left open where the match is weak. The size field is filled for only some rows; it gives once, few, many or a size class.

D: .; size: .; J: TRBJ2-1; V: TRBV4-1; CDR3: CASSQGGSGALSYNEQFF; DNA: TGCGCCAGCAGCCAAGGGGGGTCGGGAGCTTTGTCCTACAATGAGCAGTTCTTC
D: TRBD1; size: .; J: TRBJ2-1; V: TRBV11-3; CDR3: CASSLRGTGVPSGYNEQFF; DNA: TGTGCCAGCAGCTTAAGGGGGACAGGGGTGCCATCTGGATACAATGAGCAGTTCTTC
D: TRBD1; size: .; J: TRBJ1-1; V: TRBV10-2; CDR3: CASSGQGTNTEAFF; DNA: TGCGCCAGCAGTGGACAGGGCACGAACACTGAAGCTTTCTTT
D: .; size: .; J: TRBJ1-3; V: TRBV18; CDR3: CASSPSPGPSSGNTIYF; DNA: TGTGCCAGCTCACCATCCCCGGGACCTAGCTCTGGAAACACCATATATTTT
D: .; size: .; J: TRBJ2-1; V: TRBV4-1; CDR3: CASSPVAMTYNEQFF; DNA: TGCGCCAGCAGCCCCGTGGCGATGACCTACAATGAGCAGTTCTTC
D: TRBD2; size: .; J: TRBJ2-1; V: TRBV5-5; CDR3: CASSLVGGQREGLRGHEQFF; DNA: TGTGCCAGCAGCTTGGTAGGGGGCCAGCGGGAGGGACTAAGGGGTCATGAGCAGTTCTTC
D: .; size: .; J: TRBJ2-1; V: TRBV2; CDR3: CASSSGFSYNEQFF; DNA: TGTGCCAGCAGTAGCGGGTTTTCCTACAATGAGCAGTTCTTC
D: .; size: .; J: TRBJ1-1; V: TRBV5-8; CDR3: CASSLLGTLNTEAFF; DNA: TGTGCCAGCAGCTTGCTCGGGACCCTAAACACTGAAGCTTTCTTT
D: .; size: .; J: TRBJ2-1; V: TRBV5-1; CDR3: CASSLEGWNEQFF; DNA: TGCGCCAGCAGCTTGGAGGGATGGAATGAGCAGTTCTTC
D: .; size: .; J: TRBJ1-3; V: TRBV3-1/TRBV3-2; CDR3: CASSSDTSGNTIYF; DNA: TGTGCCAGCAGCAGCGACACCTCTGGAAACACCATATATTTT
D: .; size: .; J: TRBJ2-3; V: TRBV7-7; CDR3: CASSLGGTSTDTQYF; DNA: TGTGCCAGCAGCTTAGGCGGTACTAGTACAGATACGCAGTATTTT
D: TRBD2; size: .; J: TRBJ2-7; V: TRBV4-1; CDR3: CASSQADLGLADYEQYF; DNA: TGCGCCAGCAGCCAAGCTGATCTGGGACTAGCGGATTACGAGCAGTACTTC
D: .; size: .; J: TRBJ2-6; V: TRBV5-1; CDR3: CASSVTGSSGANVLTF; DNA: TGCGCCAGCAGCGTAACAGGGAGCTCTGGGGCCAACGTCCTGACTTTC
D: TRBD1; size: .; J: TRBJ2-5; V: TRBV18; CDR3: CASSPLGQEETQYF; DNA: TGTGCCAGCTCACCACTAGGACAGGAAGAGACCCAGTACTTC
D: TRBD1; size: once; J: TRBJ2-7; V: TRBV2; CDR3: CASRGTGALSEQYF; DNA: TGTGCCAGCAGGGGTACAGGGGCGCTCTCCGAGCAGTACTTC
D: .; size: .; J: TRBJ2-6; V: TRBV21-1; CDR3: CASSLRETGANVLTF; DNA: TGTGCCAGCTCGCTAAGGGAAACTGGGGCCAACGTCCTGACTTTC
D: TRBD1; size: .; J: TRBJ1-2; V: TRBV5-4; CDR3: CASSSDRGYGYTF; DNA: TGTGCCAGCAGTTCTGACAGGGGCTATGGCTACACCTTC
D: .; size: .; J: TRBJ1-2; V: TRBV6-5; CDR3: CASSQTDTDNYGYTF; DNA: TGTGCCAGCAGTCAAACAGACACGGACAACTATGGCTACACCTTC
D: .; size: few; J: TRBJ1-4; V: TRBV7-9; CDR3: CASSTPGATNEKLFF; DNA: TGTGCCAGCAGCACCCCTGGTGCAACTAATGAAAAACTGTTTTTT
D: .; size: .; J: TRBJ2-3; V: TRBV12-5; CDR3: CASGLADTQYF; DNA: TGTGCTAGTGGTTTGGCAGATACGCAGTATTTT
D: .; size: few; J: TRBJ1-1; V: TRBV11-2; CDR3: CASSLVGGNTEAFF; DNA: TGTGCCAGCAGCTTAGTGGGGGGGAACACTGAAGCTTTCTTT
D: TRBD1; size: .; J: TRBJ2-5; V: TRBV18; CDR3: CASSPYGTGSFATQYF; DNA: TGTGCCAGCTCACCGTACGGGACAGGGTCTTTCGCGACCCAGTACTTC
D: .; size: .; J: TRBJ2-5; V: TRBV18; CDR3: CASSRRKNQETQYF; DNA: TGTGCCAGCTCACGACGGAAGAACCAAGAGACCCAGTACTTC
D: .; size: .; J: TRBJ1-2; V: TRBV5-1; CDR3: CASSLSSGGGANYGYTF; DNA: TGCGCCAGCAGCTTGTCCAGTGGGGGAGGGGCTAACTATGGCTACACCTTC
D: .; size: .; J: TRBJ2-5; V: TRBV13; CDR3: CASSLNTDQETQYF; DNA: TGTGCCAGCAGCCTAAACACCGACCAAGAGACCCAGTACTTC
D: .; size: .; J: TRBJ1-3; V: TRBV25-1; CDR3: CASSDFGQNSGNTIYF; DNA: TGTGCCAGCAGTGACTTCGGACAGAACTCTGGAAACACCATATATTTT
D: .; size: .; J: TRBJ2-1; V: TRBV6-2/TRBV6-3; CDR3: CASSILSGHEQFF; DNA: TGTGCCAGCAGTATCCTGTCCGGTCATGAGCAGTTCTTC
D: TRBD2; size: few; J: TRBJ2-3; V: TRBV10-1; CDR3: CATKGRGDTQYF; DNA: TGCGCCACTAAAGGGAGGGGAGATACGCAGTATTTT
D: .; size: .; J: TRBJ2-7; V: TRBV11-2; CDR3: CASSSPTRDYEQYF; DNA: TGTGCCAGCAGCTCACCCACCCGGGACTACGAGCAGTACTTC
D: .; size: .; J: TRBJ2-1; V: TRBV6-6; CDR3: CASSYEAGSYNEQFF; DNA: TGTGCCAGCAGTTACGAGGCAGGGTCCTACAATGAGCAGTTCTTC
D: .; size: .; J: TRBJ2-5; V: TRBV11-2; CDR3: CASSLGQDRIRETQYF; DNA: TGTGCCAGCAGCTTAGGACAGGACCGAATTAGGGAGACCCAGTACTTC
D: .; size: .; J: TRBJ2-1; V: TRBV21-1; CDR3: CASSKGRDGDRASSYNEQFF; DNA: TGTGCCAGCAGCAAAGGAAGGGACGGGGATCGAGCGAGCTCCTACAATGAGCAGTTCTTC
D: .; size: .; J: TRBJ1-5; V: TRBV2; CDR3: CASSDRTEFQPQHF; DNA: TGTGCCAGCAGTGACCGGACAGAATTTCAGCCCCAGCATTTT
D: .; size: few; J: TRBJ2-7; V: TRBV7-2; CDR3: CASSLGLTSPEQYF; DNA: TGTGCCAGCAGCTTAGGACTAACTAGTCCCGAGCAGTACTTC
D: TRBD1; size: .; J: TRBJ1-6; V: TRBV9; CDR3: CASSTTGTGNSPLHF; DNA: TGTGCCAGCAGCACGACCGGGACAGGGAATTCACCCCTCCACTTT
D: TRBD2; size: .; J: TRBJ2-7; V: TRBV5-1; CDR3: CASSLEAGGSYEQYF; DNA: TGCGCCAGCAGCCTTGAAGCGGGGGGGTCCTACGAGCAGTACTTC
D: .; size: .; J: TRBJ2-6; V: TRBV6-1; CDR3: CASSVQGWGSSGANVLTF; DNA: TGTGCCAGCAGTGTGCAGGGTTGGGGTTCATCGGGGGCCAACGTCCTGACTTTC
D: TRBD1; size: few; J: TRBJ2-5; V: TRBV5-4; CDR3: CASSLQGAKETQYF; DNA: TGTGCCAGCAGCTTACAGGGGGCGAAAGAGACCCAGTACTTC
D: .; size: .; J: TRBJ1-1; V: TRBV6-6; CDR3: CASSGGGHRTDEAFF; DNA: TGTGCCAGCAGTGGGGGGGGACATCGAACTGATGAAGCTTTCTTT
D: .; size: .; J: TRBJ1-5; V: TRBV10-2; CDR3: CASSRQASNQPQHF; DNA: TGCGCCAGCAGCAGACAGGCCTCCAATCAGCCCCAGCATTTT
D: .; size: .; J: TRBJ2-2; V: TRBV6-1; CDR3: CASSEGWQGLRSNTGELFF; DNA: TGTGCCAGCAGTGAGGGTTGGCAGGGGCTTCGCTCGAACACCGGGGAGCTGTTTTTT
D: .; size: .; J: TRBJ1-6; V: TRBV11-2; CDR3: CASSPSSWGKLNSPLHF; DNA: TGTGCCAGCAGCCCCAGTAGTTGGGGGAAACTAAATTCACCCCTCCACTTT
D: .; size: .; J: TRBJ1-2; V: TRBV3-1/TRBV3-2; CDR3: CASSFLNQGDGYTF; DNA: TGTGCCAGCAGCTTCCTAAACCAGGGAGATGGCTACACCTTC
D: TRBD1; size: once; J: TRBJ1-5; V: TRBV19; CDR3: CASRKGIRGRRVQPQHF; DNA: TGTGCCAGTAGGAAGGGTATAAGGGGGCGCAGGGTTCAGCCCCAGCATTTT
D: .; size: .; J: TRBJ2-2; V: TRBV18; CDR3: CASSPPNAISNTGELFF; DNA: TGTGCCAGCTCACCACCGAATGCAATTTCGAACACCGGGGAGCTGTTTTTT
D: TRBD2; size: .; J: TRBJ2-5; V: TRBV5-4; CDR3: CASSSGGVQETQYF; DNA: TGTGCCAGCAGCTCCGGGGGGGTCCAAGAGACCCAGTACTTC
D: .; size: .; J: TRBJ1-2; V: TRBV19; CDR3: CASFRSAGGYTF; DNA: TGTGCCAGTTTCCGATCGGCTGGGGGCTACACCTTC
D: TRBD2; size: .; J: TRBJ2-1; V: TRBV4-1; CDR3: CASSLILAGGRDEQFF; DNA: TGCGCCAGCAGCCTCATACTAGCGGGAGGGAGAGATGAGCAGTTCTTC
D: .; size: .; J: TRBJ2-5; V: TRBV6-5; CDR3: CASQSESETQYF; DNA: TGTGCCAGCCAGTCGGAATCAGAGACCCAGTACTTC
D: TRBD2; size: .; J: TRBJ2-7; V: TRBV5-1; CDR3: CASRPGLASYEQYF; DNA: TGCGCCAGCAGACCAGGACTAGCGTCTTACGAGCAGTACTTC
D: TRBD1; size: .; J: TRBJ2-5; V: TRBV3-1/TRBV3-2; CDR3: CASSQGTGGTQYF; DNA: TGTGCCAGCAGCCAAGGGACAGGGGGGACCCAGTACTTC
D: .; size: few; J: TRBJ2-5; V: TRBV5-4; CDR3: CASSLQGAQETQYF; DNA: TGTGCCAGCAGCTTACAGGGAGCTCAAGAGACCCAGTACTTC
D: TRBD2; size: .; J: TRBJ2-5; V: TRBV29-1; CDR3: CSVSSGRSGETQYF; DNA: TGCAGCGTTTCTAGCGGGAGGTCAGGGGAGACCCAGTACTTC
D: .; size: .; J: TRBJ2-1; V: TRBV11-3; CDR3: CASSLTGGRNNEQFF; DNA: TGTGCCAGCAGCTTAACCGGGGGTCGGAACAATGAGCAGTTCTTC
D: .; size: .; J: TRBJ2-5; V: TRBV29-1; CDR3: CSVEKEETQYF; DNA: TGCAGCGTTGAGAAGGAGGAGACCCAGTACTTC
D: .; size: .; J: TRBJ2-3; V: TRBV19; CDR3: CASKERGTGTQYF; DNA: TGTGCCAGTAAGGAACGGGGGACGGGCACGCAGTATTTT
D: .; size: .; J: TRBJ2-2; V: TRBV5-4; CDR3: CASSISQANTGELFF; DNA: TGTGCCAGCAGCATTTCACAGGCGAACACCGGGGAGCTGTTTTTT
D: TRBD1; size: .; J: TRBJ1-1; V: TRBV7-7; CDR3: CASSPAIERGTGWNTEAFF; DNA: TGTGCCAGCAGCCCCGCGATTGAAAGAGGGACAGGGTGGAACACTGAAGCTTTCTTT
D: TRBD1; size: .; J: TRBJ2-7; V: TRBV6-6; CDR3: CASSRDSYEQYF; DNA: TGTGCCAGCAGCCGGGACAGCTACGAGCAGTACTTC